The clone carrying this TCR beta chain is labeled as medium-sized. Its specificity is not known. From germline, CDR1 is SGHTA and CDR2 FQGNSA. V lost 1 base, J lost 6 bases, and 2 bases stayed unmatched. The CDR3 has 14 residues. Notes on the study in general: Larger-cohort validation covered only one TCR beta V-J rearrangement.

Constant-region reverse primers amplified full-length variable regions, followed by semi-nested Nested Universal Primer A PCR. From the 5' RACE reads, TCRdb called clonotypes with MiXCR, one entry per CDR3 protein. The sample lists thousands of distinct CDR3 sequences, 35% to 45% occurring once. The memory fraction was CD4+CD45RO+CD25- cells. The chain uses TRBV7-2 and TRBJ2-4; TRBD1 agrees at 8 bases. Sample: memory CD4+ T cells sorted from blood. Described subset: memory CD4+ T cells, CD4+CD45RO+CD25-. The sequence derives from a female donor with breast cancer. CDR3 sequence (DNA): TGTGCCAGCAGCTTAGTACAGGGGGGAAACATTCAGTACTTC. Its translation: CASSLVQGGNIQYF.